This passage covers 8 T cell receptor beta chains from one sample sequenced in a study of T cell clonality in common variable immunodeficiency. Assay used: immunoSEQ multiplex PCR; TCRdb lists only in-frame clones, some missing. This repertoire holds 30,000 to 40,000 clones, and none appear only once. The sample comprised peripheral blood mononuclear cells. These receptors were taken from a person aged 18 to 75 in good health.

This clone showed up many times. The observed sequence ends 3 residues before the CDR3 terminus, with the missing tail filled in from the germline J gene. J is TRBJ2-5 and V is TRBV20-1; 10 nucleotides agree with TRBD2. Germline V gene lookup returns CDR1 DFQATT and CDR2 SNEGSKA (reference sequence). The CDR3 has 17 amino acids. V shed 0 bases, J shed 5 bases, and the junction held 12 bases outside the gene matches. This chain's CDR3 is CSARDRRRAGGPETQYF. The sequenced CDR3 bases are TGCAGTGCTAGAGATAGACGACGAGCGGGAGGGCCGGAGACC.

This clone was found many times. The CDR3 end is not reached by the read, which stops 3 residues before it; the germline J gene fills it in. The chain recombines TRBV20-1 with TRBJ2-5; possibly TRBD1 for D (5 bases). The V gene's germline CDR1 is DFQATT and CDR2 SNEGSKA (reference sequence). This CDR3 has 13 residues. Between the trimmed V and J ends, which lost 5 bases and 0 bases, there was a span of 10 bases. CDR3 protein: CSASRQNQETQYF. CDR3 bases read: TGCAGTGCTTCCCGACAGAACCAAGAGACC.

This clone has at least ten counts. Read sequence stops 3 residues before the CDR3 end, and the germline J gene provides the missing end. The chain recombines TRBV5-1 with TRBJ2-1, with TRBD2 identical over 7 bases. Germline V gives CDR1 SGHRS, CDR2 YFSETQ. The CDR3 covers 14 residues. The V and J ends lost 5 bases and 4 bases, in that order; junction bases with no gene match: 6. The CDR3 spells CASSSGGGYNEQFF. The DNA read from the CDR3 is TGCGCCAGCAGTTCGGGGGGAGGGTACAATGAG.

This clone was observed many times. CDR3 bases read: TGTGCCAGCAGCTCGGGCAGGGGGCCTCTCAATGAG. Amino acids: CASSSGRGPLNE. The CDR3 as a whole reads CASSSGRGPLNEQFF. The genes are TRBV2 and TRBJ2-1; 8 nucleotides line up with TRBD1. The CDR3 goes on 3 residues after the read ends, and that part is filled in from the germline J gene. This CDR3 spans 15 amino acids. V lost 6 bases, J lost 6 bases, and 10 bases stayed unmatched. Per germline, CDR1 SNHLY and CDR2 FYNNEI.

This clone was detected ten times or more. Sequencing ends 3 residues short of the CDR3 end; the germline J gene provides the rest. The V and J genes are TRBV14 and TRBJ2-7, with D unclear. The CDR3 has 14 residues. CDR1 is SGHDN, CDR2 FVKESK, per germline. V was trimmed by 4 bases and J by 3 bases, leaving 13 bases between them. This chain's CDR3 is CASSPSTSIYEQYF. The sequenced CDR3 bases are TGTGCCAGCAGCCCTTCTACCTCCATCTACGAG.

This clone was counted ten times or more. The CDR3 end lies 3 residues beyond the end of the read and is filled in from the germline J gene. The V call is TRBV10-1, the J call TRBJ1-1; possibly TRBD1 for D (5 bases). The CDR3 has 12 amino acids. Germline lookup yields CDR1 WNHNN and CDR2 SYGVQD (reference sequence). The CDR3 bases that were read are TGCGCCAGCAGTGCGGACACCATGAGA. Protein product: CASSADTMR. The whole CDR3 region reads CASSADTMRAFF.

Ten or more counts support this clone. The read stops 3 residues short of the end of the CDR3; the missing end is completed from the germline J gene. The chain employs TRBV30 and TRBJ1-1; no reliable D call. Germline CDR1 GTSNPN, CDR2 SVGIG (reference sequence). The CDR3 runs 10 residues. The V end lost 1 base, the J end lost 6 bases, and 3 bases lay between the germline ends. The part of the CDR3 DNA that was read is TGTGCCTGGAGTGGGCCTGAA. It yields the protein CAWSGPE. The whole CDR3 sequence reads CAWSGPEAFF.

As concerns this clone: The read ends 3 residues before the CDR3 terminus; that terminus is restored from the germline J gene. This chain joins TRBV23-1 and TRBJ2-2; TRBD1 agrees at 9 bases. TRBV23-1 is filed as an ORF, its function uncertain. The CDR3 spans 15 residues. Unmatched junction bases numbered 8, after V lost 3 bases and J lost 9 bases. The sequenced part of the CDR3 DNA is TGCGCCAGCAGTCAGGGACAGGGAGGGACCAGGGAG. Its protein is CASSQGQGGTRE. The full CDR3 protein is CASSQGQGGTRELFF.